The 28 T cell receptor beta chains reported below all come from one sample, sequenced in a study of blood T cell repertoires in COVID-19. The protocol was immunoSEQ multiplex PCR, while the TCRdb copy is restricted to in-frame clones and leaves out a portion. The sample yields approximately 500,000 clones, approximately 89% seen once. What was sequenced was peripheral blood. All receptors derive from a man younger than 30 with COVID-19, enrolled during active disease.

J is TRBJ2-1 and V is TRBV7-9; 8 nucleotides line up with TRBD2. The ends lost 4 bases at V and 1 base at J; junction bases unmatched: 9. This CDR3 spans 17 amino acids. CDR1 is SEHNR, CDR2 FQNEAQ, per germline (reference sequence). The CDR3 nucleotides are TGTGCCAGCAGCTCTCTTCTTGGACTAGCATCCTACAATGAGCAGTTCTTC. This sequence encodes CASSSLLGLASYNEQFF.

This clone was observed a handful of times. The chain has TRBV27 and TRBJ1-2; no clear D. This CDR3 comprises 14 residues. Germline V gene sequence: CDR1 MNHEY, CDR2 SMNVEV (reference sequence). With 2 bases removed from V and 3 bases from J, the gap between germline ends came to 10 bases. The CDR3 DNA is TGTGCCAGCAGTTTAAAGACCCAGGACTATGGCTACACCTTC. It is translated as CASSLKTQDYGYTF.

CDR3 sequence: CASSQDRRQNTGELFF. Written as DNA, the CDR3 is TGTGCCAGCAGCCAAGATCGACGACAGAACACCGGGGAGCTGTTTTTT. The genes are TRBV3-1 (or the pseudogene TRBV3-2) and TRBJ2-2; D not resolved. Trimming took 0 bases from V and 1 from J, leaving 9 bases between them. This CDR3 is built from 16 residues. The germline CDR1 and CDR2 sequences are LGHDT and YNNKEL (reference sequence).

The chain uses TRBV19 and TRBJ2-3, with D maybe TRBD2 (5 bases). Germline CDR1 LNHDA, CDR2 SQIVND (reference sequence). The CDR3 runs 16 residues. With 0 bases removed from V and 0 bases from J, the gap between germline ends came to 10 bases. The CDR3 nucleotides read TGTGCCAGTAGTATAGATCCGGAGGCTAGCACAGATACGCAGTATTTT. This sequence encodes CASSIDPEASTDTQYF.

This clone was counted once. J is TRBJ2-7 and V is TRBV25-1; D unclear. The CDR3 contains 14 residues. Trimming cost V 4 bases and J 6 bases, with 16 bases left between them. CDR1 is MGHDK and CDR2 is SYGVNS in the germline V gene. CDR3 in amino acids: CASSGSGLLTEQYF. CDR3 DNA: TGTGCCAGCAGTGGATCAGGTCTTCTTACCGAGCAGTACTTC.

The rearrangement joins TRBV19 to TRBJ1-2; D is perhaps TRBD1 (5 bases). Germline loops: CDR1 LNHDA, CDR2 SQIVND (reference sequence). There are 15 residues in the CDR3. V was shortened by 3 bases and J by 5 bases, with 16 bases between the two germline ends. The CDR3 nucleotides read TGTGCCAGTAGTATGGAGGGGTCCCATTGGTATGGCTACACCTTC. This codes for CASSMEGSHWYGYTF.

The CDR3 here is CASSQHRGGTVNTEAFF. The CDR3 nucleotides are TGCGCCAGCAGCCAACATCGGGGCGGGACGGTGAACACTGAAGCTTTCTTT. This sequence joins TRBV4-1 and TRBJ1-1; weak D call: TRBD1 (5 bases). The CDR3 is 17 residues long. CDR1 and CDR2 from the germline V gene are MGHRA and YSYEKL. Trimming stripped 2 bases from V and 0 bases from J, with 16 bases between.

The chain combines TRBV6-5 with TRBJ1-2, with D perhaps TRBD1 (6 bases). V gave up 6 bases and J gave up 1 base, with 12 bases separating them. The CDR3 loop spans 14 amino acids. The germline CDR1 and CDR2 sequences are MNHEY and SVGAGI. Here the CDR3 DNA reads TGTGCCAGCAGAAAGACAGGCCTTAACTATGGCTACACCTTC. It translates to CASRKTGLNYGYTF.

The J gene is TRBJ2-1, the V gene TRBV30, with a weak D call TRBD1 (6 bases). Deletions cut 4 bases from V and 10 bases from J, with 20 bases between. In germline, CDR1 is GTSNPN, CDR2 SVGIG (reference sequence). CDR3 length: 14 amino acids. In DNA form, the CDR3 reads TGTGCCTGGAATATAGGGACAAGATCCGGGGAGCAGTTCTTC. Translation: CAWNIGTRSGEQFF.

This clone appeared a few times. The chain joins TRBV29-1 to TRBJ2-7; D might be TRBD1 (6 bases). This CDR3 region has 14 residues. CDR1 is SQVTM and CDR2 is ANQGSEA in the germline V gene. CDR3 in amino acids: CSASRTATLGEQYF. CDR3 DNA: TGCAGTGCTTCTAGGACAGCTACCCTAGGCGAGCAGTACTTC.

V and J are TRBV11-2 and TRBJ2-1; 11 nucleotides match TRBD2. With 1 base clipped from V and 4 bases from J, the junction kept 0 bases outside the gene matches. This CDR3 contains 15 residues. CDR1 is SGHAT and CDR2 is FQNNGV in the germline V gene. CDR3 nucleotides: TGTGCCAGCAGCTTAGCTAGCGGGAGGTACAATGAGCAGTTCTTC. Its translation is CASSLASGRYNEQFF.

The chain recombines TRBV6-5 with TRBJ2-2; 7 nucleotides align to TRBD1. Germline CDR1 MNHEY, CDR2 SVGAGI. CDR3 length: 15 residues. The ends lost 8 bases at V and 2 bases at J; junction bases unmatched: 8. CDR3 sequence (DNA): TGTGCCAGCCAATCAGGGACAGTCAACACCGGGGAGCTGTTTTTT. As protein: CASQSGTVNTGELFF.

This clone was recorded a few times. The rearrangement joins TRBV29-1 to TRBJ1-5; no clear D. The V and J ends lost 4 bases and 0 bases respectively, with 7 bases between them. The CDR3 totals 13 residues. Germline CDR1 SQVTM, CDR2 ANQGSEA. The CDR3 DNA follows: TGCAGCGTTGGTGAACATAGCAATCAGCCCCAGCATTTT. Protein product: CSVGEHSNQPQHF.

V and J are TRBV7-9 and TRBJ2-6, with a possible D match to TRBD2 (6 bases). Germline V gene sequence: CDR1 SEHNR, CDR2 FQNEAQ (reference sequence). The CDR3 is 20 residues long. V lost 5 bases and J lost 0, with 23 bases in between. The DNA of the CDR3 is TGTGCCAGCAGCAAAATAGCGGCAGACTCCACTGCCTCTGGGGCCAACGTCCTGACTTTC. Residues: CASSKIAADSTASGANVLTF.

V gene TRBV19 combines with J gene TRBJ2-7; 8 nucleotides match TRBD2. Germline V lookup: CDR1 LNHDA, CDR2 SQIVND (reference sequence). V shed 7 bases and J 4 bases; nucleotides not matched to a gene: 6. The CDR3 is 13 residues long. The CDR3 protein is CASTPGGGYEQYF. The CDR3 nucleotides read TGTGCCAGTACCCCGGGGGGGGGTTACGAGCAGTACTTC.

This chain uses TRBV19 with TRBJ2-2, with a tentative D call TRBD2 (6 bases). V gave up 10 bases and J gave up 5 bases, with 20 bases separating them. The CDR3 contains 15 residues. CDR1 is LNHDA and CDR2 is SQIVND in the germline V gene (reference sequence). The CDR3 DNA follows: TGTGCCACCTCTGACCGGGGAGGTAGGACCGGGGAGCTGTTTTTT. Amino acid sequence: CATSDRGGRTGELFF.

V usage is TRBV5-1 and J usage is TRBJ2-7, with a weak D call TRBD1 (5 bases). Trimming removed 0 bases at V and 1 base at J, with 17 bases between. Germline CDR1 reads SGHRS; CDR2 reads YFSETQ. This CDR3 comprises 17 residues. CDR3: CASSLAVGAYESYEQYF. CDR3 bases: TGCGCCAGCAGCTTGGCTGTAGGGGCTTACGAGTCCTACGAGCAGTACTTC.

This chain links TRBV6-5 with TRBJ2-7, with 11 bases lining up with TRBD2. Germline-derived CDR1 and CDR2 are MNHEY and SVGAGI. Unmatched junction bases numbered 1, after V lost 6 bases and J lost 6 bases. The CDR3 has 12 amino acids. In DNA form, the CDR3 reads TGTGCCAGCAGGACTAGCGGGATCGAGCAGTACTTC. Translated: CASRTSGIEQYF.

This chain links TRBV7-2 with TRBJ2-3; maybe TRBD1 (7 bases). Germline CDR1 SGHTA, CDR2 FQGNSA. With 5 bases removed from V and 0 bases from J, the gap between germline ends came to 18 bases. The CDR3 runs 17 residues. The CDR3, as DNA: TGTGCCAGCAGCCCCAGGGGGGCAGGACTTAGCACAGATACGCAGTATTTT. This translates into CASSPRGAGLSTDTQYF.

The rearrangement links TRBV7-3 to TRBJ2-2; TRBD2 matches 11 bases. Germline lookup yields CDR1 SGHTA and CDR2 FQGTGA. V dropped 5 bases and J dropped 7; count of bases not matched to a gene: 12. The CDR3 spans 17 residues. Here the CDR3 reads CASSPGLAGDRDGELFF. In DNA, the CDR3 is TGTGCCAGCAGCCCTGGACTAGCGGGTGACCGGGACGGGGAGCTGTTTTTT.

The chain employs TRBV3-1 (or the pseudogene TRBV3-2) and TRBJ1-3; a possible D gene is TRBD1 (5 bases). CDR3 length equals 16 residues. Per the germline V gene, CDR1 is LGHDT and CDR2 is YNNKEL (reference sequence). Trimming cost V 1 base and J 0 bases, with 10 bases left between them. CDR3 DNA: TGTGCCAGCAGCCAAGCAGGGTTCAACTCTGGAAACACCATATATTTT. It yields the protein CASSQAGFNSGNTIYF.

The chain recombines TRBV3-1 (or the pseudogene TRBV3-2) with TRBJ2-7; 12 bases align to TRBD2. The CDR3 is 12 residues long. The junction had 4 bases not matched to a gene; V was cut back by 4 bases and J by 12 bases. Germline lookup yields CDR1 LGHDT and CDR2 YNNKEL (reference sequence). Written as DNA, the CDR3 is TGTGCCAGCAGCCGACTAGCGGGGGTCCCGTACTTC. This gives the protein CASSRLAGVPYF.

The rearrangement joins TRBV29-1 to TRBJ1-1; D is unresolved. V lost 6 bases and J lost 4, with 6 bases in between. Germline CDR1 and CDR2: SQVTM and ANQGSEA. The CDR3 sequence is 10 residues long. The CDR3 loop reads CSVEGTEAFF. The CDR3 DNA reads as TGCAGCGTGGAGGGCACTGAAGCTTTCTTT.

The chain couples TRBV5-1 to TRBJ2-6; 9 positions match TRBD1. This CDR3 has 17 amino acids. V lost 6 bases and J lost 1; bases outside the gene matches: 8. CDR1 SGHRS and CDR2 YFSETQ come from the germline V gene. CDR3 region: CASKPDRGYSGANVLTF. CDR3 DNA: TGCGCCAGCAAACCTGACAGGGGGTATTCTGGGGCCAACGTCCTGACTTTC.

Concerning this clone: The junction departs from the called germline gene at one end, perhaps through a read error. The chain couples TRBV5-1 to TRBJ1-1, with TRBD1 identical over 9 bases. This CDR3 is built from 15 residues. From germline, CDR1 is SGHRS and CDR2 YFSETQ. CDR3 protein: CASSNTGTGNPEAFF. In DNA, the CDR3 is TGCGCCAGCAGCAATACCGGGACAGGGAACCCTGAAGCTTTCTTT.

This chain connects TRBV7-8 to TRBJ2-7; D is perhaps TRBD1 (6 bases). Germline CDR1 SGHVS, CDR2 FQNEAQ. The CDR3 totals 14 residues. V was pared by 3 bases and J by 6 bases, with 15 bases between. Here the CDR3 reads CASSFGQGIGEQYF. The CDR3 coding sequence is TGTGCCAGCAGCTTCGGGCAGGGGATTGGCGAGCAGTACTTC.

This clone was counted a single time. The chain carries TRBV9 and TRBJ1-1; 7 bases fit TRBD1. V shed 4 bases, J shed 0 bases, and the junction held 12 bases outside the gene matches. This CDR3 has 17 amino acids. Germline loops: CDR1 SGDLS, CDR2 YYNGEE. CDR3 sequence reads: CASSPRQGTPLNTEAFF. DNA for the CDR3: TGTGCCAGCAGCCCACGACAGGGAACCCCACTGAACACTGAAGCTTTCTTT.

The V and J genes are TRBV4-2 and TRBJ2-7; 10 positions match TRBD2. Per the germline V gene, CDR1 is LGHNA and CDR2 is YNFKEQ. The CDR3 runs to 16 residues. V was clipped by 1 base and J by 2 bases; unmatched bases: 5. DNA for the CDR3: TGTGCCAGCAGCCAAGCTTCCCTAGCGGGGGCCTACGAGCAGTACTTC. Translation gives CASSQASLAGAYEQYF.